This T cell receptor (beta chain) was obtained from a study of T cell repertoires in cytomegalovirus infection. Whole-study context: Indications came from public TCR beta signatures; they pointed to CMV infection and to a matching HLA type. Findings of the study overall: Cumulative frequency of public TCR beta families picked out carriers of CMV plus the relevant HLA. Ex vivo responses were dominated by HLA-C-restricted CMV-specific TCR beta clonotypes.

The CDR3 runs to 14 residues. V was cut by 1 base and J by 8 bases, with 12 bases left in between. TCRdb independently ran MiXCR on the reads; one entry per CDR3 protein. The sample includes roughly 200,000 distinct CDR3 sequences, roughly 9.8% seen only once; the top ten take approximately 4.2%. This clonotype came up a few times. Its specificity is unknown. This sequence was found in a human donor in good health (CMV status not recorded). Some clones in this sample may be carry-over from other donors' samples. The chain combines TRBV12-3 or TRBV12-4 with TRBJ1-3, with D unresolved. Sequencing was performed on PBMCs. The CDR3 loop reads CASSLGGLLDTIYF. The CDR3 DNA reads TGTGCCAGCAGTTTAGGAGGCCTGTTGGACACCATATATTTT.